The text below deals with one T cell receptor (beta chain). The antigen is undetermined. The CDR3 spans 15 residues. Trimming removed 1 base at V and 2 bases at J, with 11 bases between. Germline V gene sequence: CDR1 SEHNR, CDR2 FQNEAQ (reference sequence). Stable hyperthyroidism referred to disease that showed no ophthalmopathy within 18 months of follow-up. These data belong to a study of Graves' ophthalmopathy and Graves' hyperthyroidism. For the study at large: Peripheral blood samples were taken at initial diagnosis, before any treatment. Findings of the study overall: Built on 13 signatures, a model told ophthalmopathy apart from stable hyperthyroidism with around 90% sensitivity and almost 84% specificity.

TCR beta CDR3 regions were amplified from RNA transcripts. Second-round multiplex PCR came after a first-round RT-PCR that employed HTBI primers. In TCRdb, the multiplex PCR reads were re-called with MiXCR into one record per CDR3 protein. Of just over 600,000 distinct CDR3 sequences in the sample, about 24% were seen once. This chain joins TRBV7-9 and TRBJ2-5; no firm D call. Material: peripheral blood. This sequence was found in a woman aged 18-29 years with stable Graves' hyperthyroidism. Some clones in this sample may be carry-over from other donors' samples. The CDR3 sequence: CASSLVRPIQETQYF. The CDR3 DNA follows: TGTGCCAGCAGCTTAGTCAGACCCATTCAAGAGACCCAGTACTTC. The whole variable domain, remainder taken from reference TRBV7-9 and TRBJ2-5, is DTGVSQNPRHKITKRGQNVTFRCDPISEHNRLYWYRQTLGQGPEFLTYFQNEAQLEKSRLLSDRFSAERPKGSFSTLEIQRTEQGDSAMYLCASSLVRPIQETQYFGPGTRLLVL.